This T cell receptor (beta chain) stems from a study of tumor and adjacent non-tumor tissue in lung cancer. Looking at the study overall: Stage I to III disease affected ten to eleven men and roughly 5 women aged roughly 31 to 76. Each sample yielded around 4.2 million productive TCRbeta reads on average. Study results and caveats: Compared with tumor, normal lung showed significantly lower TCR diversity.

This sample's RNA came from whole unsorted tissue. The library came from three nested PCR rounds adapted from ARM-PCR protocols. A single record per CDR3 protein comes from TCRdb applying MiXCR to the multiplex PCR reads. The data show about 110,000 distinct CDR3 sequences, over 75% seen once. V was clipped by 5 bases and J by 5 bases; unmatched bases: 8. This CDR3 spans 15 amino acids. The germline V gene has CDR1 SGHAT and CDR2 FQNNGV. With respect to this clonotype: As yet, its antigen is unknown.

J is TRBJ2-2 and V is TRBV11-2; 7 positions match TRBD2. The sequence was obtained from a man aged 70-80 years with non-small cell lung cancer. Sequencing was performed on lung tumor tissue. The CDR3 sequence: CASSTLVGGTGELFF. Written as DNA, the CDR3 is TGTGCCAGCAGCACCCTAGTGGGAGGGACCGGGGAGCTGTTTTTT.